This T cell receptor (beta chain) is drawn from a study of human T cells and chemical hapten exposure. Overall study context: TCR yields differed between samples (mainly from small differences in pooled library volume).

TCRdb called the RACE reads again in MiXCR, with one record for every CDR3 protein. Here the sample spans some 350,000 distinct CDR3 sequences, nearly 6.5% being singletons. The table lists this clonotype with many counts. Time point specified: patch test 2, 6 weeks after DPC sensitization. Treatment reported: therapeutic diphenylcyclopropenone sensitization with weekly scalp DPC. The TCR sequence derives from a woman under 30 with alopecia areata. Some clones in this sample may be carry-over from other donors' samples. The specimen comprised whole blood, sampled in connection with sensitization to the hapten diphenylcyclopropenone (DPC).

CDR3 nucleotide sequence: TGTGCCAGCAGTGAGCTGTTTGAAGCTTTCTTT. Amino acids: CASSELFEAFF. The chain carries TRBV2 and TRBJ1-1; D is undetermined. Germline values: CDR1 SNHLY, CDR2 FYNNEI. V lost 3 bases, J lost 7 bases, and 6 bases lay in between. This CDR3 comprises 11 residues.